This TCR beta chain emerged from a study of T cells after posttransplantation cyclophosphamide. Libraries were prepared by immunoSEQ multiplex PCR; TCRdb keeps only in-frame clonotypes and omits some of them. The sample includes 20,000 to 25,000 clones, none of them occurring once. This clone has ten or more counts. Antigen specificity is unknown. This CDR3 has 16 amino acids. Looked up from germline, CDR1 is LNHDA and CDR2 is SQIVND (reference sequence). V was pared by 7 bases and J by 2 bases, with 19 bases between. Study findings and constraints: Donor CD8+ memory clones often dominated recipient blood repertoires at later times. TRB overlap between skin or GI tissue T cells and blood was limited.

This related bone marrow graft donor gave peripheral blood on the day of marrow donation. The rearrangement uses TRBV19 and TRBJ2-3, with no clear D. Input material: PBMCs. The sequence came from a woman aged 45-59 years in good health, CMV-negative, and a related stem cell transplant donor. CDR3 in DNA: TGTGCCAGTAAATCATCTACACAGTATTCCACAGATACGCAGTATTTT. This translates into CASKSSTQYSTDTQYF.